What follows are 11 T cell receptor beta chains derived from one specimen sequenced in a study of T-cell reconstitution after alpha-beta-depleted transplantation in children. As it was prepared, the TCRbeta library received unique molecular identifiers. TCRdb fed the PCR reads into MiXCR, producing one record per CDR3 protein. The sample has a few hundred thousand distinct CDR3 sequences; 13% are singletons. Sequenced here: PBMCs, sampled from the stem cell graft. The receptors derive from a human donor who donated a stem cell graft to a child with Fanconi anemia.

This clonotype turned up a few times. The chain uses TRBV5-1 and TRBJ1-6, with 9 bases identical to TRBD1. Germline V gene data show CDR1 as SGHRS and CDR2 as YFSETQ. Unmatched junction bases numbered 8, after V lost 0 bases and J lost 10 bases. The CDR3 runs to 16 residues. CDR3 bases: TGCGCCAGCAGCTTGGAACAGGGGGCTTTTGGGTCACCCCTCCACTTT. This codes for CASSLEQGAFGSPLHF. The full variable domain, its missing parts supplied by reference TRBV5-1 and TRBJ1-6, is KAGVTQTPRYLIKTRGQQVTLSCSPISGHRSVSWYQQTPGQGLQFLFEYFSETQRNKGNFPGRFSGRQFSNSRSEMNVSTLELGDSALYLCASSLEQGAFGSPLHFGNGTRLTVT.

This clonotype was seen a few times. CDR3 residues: CASSPRAPSSPLHF. The CDR3 DNA reads as TGCGCCAGCAGCCCCCGCGCTCCTTCTTCACCCCTCCACTTT. The chain carries TRBV5-1 and TRBJ1-6, with D uncertain. The CDR3 is 14 residues long. Germline V lookup: CDR1 SGHRS, CDR2 YFSETQ. Trimming removed 4 bases at V and 9 bases at J, with 14 bases between.

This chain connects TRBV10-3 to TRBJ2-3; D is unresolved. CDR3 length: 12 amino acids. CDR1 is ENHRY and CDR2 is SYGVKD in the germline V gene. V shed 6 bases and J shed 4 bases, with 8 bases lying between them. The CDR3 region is CAIRVASDTQYF. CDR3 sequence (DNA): TGTGCCATCAGGGTGGCGTCAGATACGCAGTATTTT.

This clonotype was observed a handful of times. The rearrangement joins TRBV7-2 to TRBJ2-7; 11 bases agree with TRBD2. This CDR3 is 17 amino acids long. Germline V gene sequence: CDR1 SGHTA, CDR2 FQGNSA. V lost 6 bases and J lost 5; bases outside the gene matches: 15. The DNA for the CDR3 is TGTGCCAGCAGACCAATTCCGTATAGCGGGGGGGCCGACGAGCAGTACTTC. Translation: CASRPIPYSGGADEQYF.

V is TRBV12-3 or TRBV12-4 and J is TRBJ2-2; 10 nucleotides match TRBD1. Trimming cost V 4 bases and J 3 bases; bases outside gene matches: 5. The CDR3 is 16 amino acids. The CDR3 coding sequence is TGTGCCAGCAGTTCGGGACAGGGGTCATACACCGGGGAGCTGTTTTTT. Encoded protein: CASSSGQGSYTGELFF.

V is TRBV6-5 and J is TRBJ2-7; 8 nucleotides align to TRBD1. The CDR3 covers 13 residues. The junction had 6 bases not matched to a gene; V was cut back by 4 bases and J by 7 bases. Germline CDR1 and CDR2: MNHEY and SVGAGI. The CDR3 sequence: CASSSGQGGEQYF. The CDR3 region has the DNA TGTGCCAGCAGTTCCGGACAGGGTGGGGAGCAGTACTTC.

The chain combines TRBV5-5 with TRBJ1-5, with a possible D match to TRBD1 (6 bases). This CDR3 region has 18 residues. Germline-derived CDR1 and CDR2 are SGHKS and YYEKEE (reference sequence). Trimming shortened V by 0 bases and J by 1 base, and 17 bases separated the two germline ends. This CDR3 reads CASSLDYSGDYSNQPQHF. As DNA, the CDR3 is TGTGCCAGCAGCTTGGACTACTCAGGGGACTACAGCAATCAGCCCCAGCATTTT.

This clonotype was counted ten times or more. The CDR3 is CASGGQGINYGYTF. The CDR3 coding sequence is TGTGCCAGCGGGGGCCAGGGGATCAACTATGGCTACACCTTC. This chain uses TRBV28 with TRBJ1-2; the D gene is possibly TRBD1 (6 bases). Germline V gene sequence: CDR1 MDHEN, CDR2 SYDVKM. The CDR3 totals 14 residues. Trimming took off 8 bases at V and 2 bases at J, with 15 bases between the two ends.

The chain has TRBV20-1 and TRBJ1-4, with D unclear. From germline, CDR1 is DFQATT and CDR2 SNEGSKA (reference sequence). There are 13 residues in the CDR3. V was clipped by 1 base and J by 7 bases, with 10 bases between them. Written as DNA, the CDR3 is TGCAGTGCTAGAGGGGCAGGAGGTGAAAAACTGTTTTTT. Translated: CSARGAGGEKLFF.

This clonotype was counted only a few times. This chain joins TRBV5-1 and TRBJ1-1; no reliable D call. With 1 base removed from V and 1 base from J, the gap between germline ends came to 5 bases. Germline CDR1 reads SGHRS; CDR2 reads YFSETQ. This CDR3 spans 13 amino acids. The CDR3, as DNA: TGCGCCAGCAGCTTGTTTGAGAACACTGAAGCTTTCTTT. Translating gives CASSLFENTEAFF.

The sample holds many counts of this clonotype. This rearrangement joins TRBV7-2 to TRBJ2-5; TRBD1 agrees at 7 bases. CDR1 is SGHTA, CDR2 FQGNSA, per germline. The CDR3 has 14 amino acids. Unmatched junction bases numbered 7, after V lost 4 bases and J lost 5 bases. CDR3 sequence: CASSSQGTGETQYF. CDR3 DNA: TGTGCCAGCAGCTCACAGGGGACGGGGGAGACCCAGTACTTC.